The clone carrying this TCR beta chain was counted between two and nine times. MiXCR, run by TCRdb on the 5' RACE reads, gives a single entry per CDR3 protein. The sample has around 690,000 distinct CDR3 sequences, approximately 21% seen once; the top ten hold 4% to 5.5%. The sample is drawn from a study of identical twins. V lost 8 bases to trimming and J lost 8 bases; unmatched junction nucleotides: 9. From germline, CDR1 is SGHRS and CDR2 YFSETQ. The CDR3 consists of 13 residues. These data also formed part of another study, on T cells expressing NK-cell markers.

The clonotype comes from a woman younger than 35 in good health. This sequence joins TRBV5-1 and TRBJ2-1; TRBD2 agrees at 8 bases. Sequenced: PBMCs. CDR3 DNA sequence: TGCGCCAGTTCCGGGACTAGTCATTATGAGCAGTTCTTC. It yields the protein CASSGTSHYEQFF. Complete variable domain (other parts from reference TRBV5-1 and TRBJ2-1): KAGVTQTPRYLIKTRGQQVTLSCSPISGHRSVSWYQQTPGQGLQFLFEYFSETQRNKGNFPGRFSGRQFSNSRSEMNVSTLELGDSALYLCASSGTSHYEQFFGPGTRLTVL.